Following are 9 T cell receptor beta chains from one sample sequenced in a study of post-analysis software for immune sequencing data. General study findings and limits: Roughly five TRBV segments appeared more often in patients than in controls, and TRBV5-6, TRBV5-1 and TRBV20-1 were among these.

For these receptors, no antigen is known. Prepared TCR beta cDNA libraries contained unique molecular identifiers. TCRdb re-analysed the PCR reads in MiXCR, keeping a single row per CDR3 protein. The sample records roughly 540,000 distinct CDR3 sequences, 34% being singletons. Sequencing input: blood. The receptors here all came from a girl between 2 and 17 years old with multiple sclerosis.

There are many counts of this clonotype. The genes are TRBV20-1 and TRBJ2-1; no definite D call. The CDR3 loop spans 15 amino acids. CDR1 and CDR2 from the germline V gene are DFQATT and SNEGSKA (reference sequence). Trimming took 3 bases from V and 4 from J, leaving 16 bases between them. DNA of the CDR3: TGCAGTGCTAGGGCCGGACCCAGCTCGTACAATGAGCAGTTCTTC. Its protein product is CSARAGPSSYNEQFF.

This chain uses TRBV5-5 with TRBJ2-5; no firm D call. The CDR3 consists of 15 residues. Trimming cost V 3 bases and J 1 base, with 13 bases left between them. Looked up from germline, CDR1 is SGHKS and CDR2 is YYEKEE (reference sequence). CDR3 bases: TGTGCCAGCAGCTGGGCCAATTTGGTCCAAGAGACCCAGTACTTC. Protein sequence: CASSWANLVQETQYF.

The rearrangement uses TRBV4-1 and TRBJ2-1; TRBD2 aligns across 12 bases. The length of the CDR3 is 19 residues. CDR1 MGHRA and CDR2 YSYEKL come from the germline V gene. The junction had 10 bases not matched to a gene; V was cut back by 0 bases and J by 4 bases. CDR3 amino acids: CASSQERLAGGWGYNEQFF. The CDR3 DNA reads TGCGCCAGCAGCCAAGAACGTCTAGCGGGGGGGTGGGGTTACAATGAGCAGTTCTTC.

This clonotype was seen a handful of times. The gene calls are TRBV27 and TRBJ2-3; a possible D gene is TRBD2 (7 bases). This CDR3 is built from 15 residues. Per the germline V gene, CDR1 is MNHEY and CDR2 is SMNVEV (reference sequence). Trimming pared 8 bases from V and 5 bases from J, leaving 20 bases between. The CDR3 sequence: CASRKTAGAGDTQYF. The CDR3 DNA reads as TGTGCCAGCCGGAAGACCGCGGGGGCGGGAGATACGCAGTATTTT.

The V call is TRBV2, the J call TRBJ1-5, with D uncertain. V was cut by 1 base and J by 0 bases, with 7 bases left in between. The CDR3 consists of 15 residues. CDR1 SNHLY and CDR2 FYNNEI come from the germline V gene. As DNA, the CDR3 is TGTGCCAGCAGTGAAGGCCGGTATAGCAATCAGCCCCAGCATTTT. Amino acids: CASSEGRYSNQPQHF.

J is TRBJ2-3 and V is TRBV20-1, with 7 bases matching TRBD2. J lost 0 bases, V lost 2 bases, and 5 bases had no gene match. The V gene's germline CDR1 is DFQATT and CDR2 SNEGSKA (reference sequence). The CDR3 consists of 15 residues. The CDR3 DNA is TGCAGTGCTAGACCTAGCGGTTTAAGCACAGATACGCAGTATTTT. Protein: CSARPSGLSTDTQYF.

CDR3 protein: CASSLIPGGETEAFF. The CDR3 DNA reads as TGTGCCAGCAGCCTCATCCCCGGGGGGGAGACTGAAGCTTTCTTT. The genes are TRBV3-1 and TRBJ1-1; the D gene is possibly TRBD1 (5 bases). The CDR3 spans 15 residues. Germline assignment: CDR1 LGHDT and CDR2 YNNKEL (reference sequence). V lost 4 bases and J 5 bases, leaving 17 bases between the germline ends.

The chain carries TRBV7-9 and TRBJ1-5, with D unresolved. V shed 5 bases and J shed 0 bases, with 8 bases lying between them. The CDR3 loop spans 14 amino acids. Germline-derived CDR1 and CDR2 are SEHNR and FQNEAQ (reference sequence). The CDR3 protein is CASSREYSNQPQHF. The DNA for the CDR3 is TGTGCCAGCAGCCGGGAGTATAGCAATCAGCCCCAGCATTTT.

The V and J genes are TRBV9 and TRBJ1-5; 8 bases match TRBD1. V lost 3 bases to trimming and J lost 7 bases; unmatched junction nucleotides: 6. The length of the CDR3 is 14 residues. Germline values: CDR1 SGDLS, CDR2 YYNGEE. The CDR3 bases are TGTGCCAGCAGCGACCAGACAGGGGACCAGCCCCAGCATTTT. This codes for CASSDQTGDQPQHF.